Each of the 2 T cell receptor beta chains below was sequenced from the same sample in a study of Ad26.COV2.S vaccination and SARS-CoV-2 variants (dated by TCRdb to the early 2020s). This specimen's treatment or condition label, per the study, means: some 19 received Ad26.COV2.S at low or high dose, single or two shots; 5 received placebo; per-sample allocation not given. For vaccine and placebo recipients, the sequenced repertoires came from samples collected on day 63 after the first injection. The library was produced with the immunoSEQ multiplex PCR assay. TCRdb carries this immuneACCESS record with in-frame sequences only. Its versions omit some clonotypes, under half of them owing to an unresolved V gene in the studies checked, with the rest unexplained. This sample is represented by 250,000 or so clones; about 83% of them were singletons. About 2.7% of the sample rests with the top ten. This specimen was peripheral blood, taken in a trial of Ad26.COV2.S vaccine versus placebo. The receptors here all came from a person aged 18 to 65 who received the Ad26.COV2.S COVID-19 vaccine or a placebo.

Concerning this clone: Compared with germline, one end of the junction differs, possibly owing to a read error. The chain uses TRBV14 and TRBJ1-3, with D unclear. CDR1 and CDR2 (germline): SGHDN, FVKESK. CDR3 length: 20 amino acids. The CDR3 DNA reads as TGTGCCAGCAGTCAAGATGGGTTAGGCTTCTTCGGATTGGAAGGAAACACCATATATTTT. It codes for CASSQDGLGFFGLEGNTIYF. The full variable domain, with the rest looked up from reference TRBV14 and TRBJ1-3, is EAGVTQFPSHSVIEKGQTVTLRCDPISGHDNLYWYRRVMGKEIKFLLHFVKESKQDESGMPNNRFLAERTGGTYSTLKVQPAELEDSGVYFCASSQDGLGFFGLEGNTIYFGEGSWLTVV.

With respect to this clone: The sample carries other DNA sequences with the same CDR3. The chain has TRBV18 and TRBJ1-5, with 11 bases that match TRBD1. The CDR3 runs to 14 residues. Germline CDR1 KGHSH, CDR2 LQKENI. The trim removed 3 bases at V and 6 bases at J, leaving 1 base unmatched. The chain's CDR3 is CASSPGTGGQPQHF. CDR3 nucleotide sequence: TGTGCCAGCTCACCGGGGACAGGGGGTCAGCCCCAGCATTTT.